This is a list of T cell receptor beta chains from one sample in a study of T cell responses to AZD1222 COVID-19 vaccine. Produced via immunoSEQ multiplex PCR; TCRdb's table is partial and in-frame only. The sample has about 130,000 clones; 93% are singletons. The sequencing used peripheral blood, collected on day 0 of AZD1222 vaccination. These receptors came from an adult in good health. Both conserved end residues are part of each CDR3. D genes are given only for firm matches. Only some rows state a clone size, as once, few, many or a class for expanded clones.

J	V	D	size	DNA	CDR3
TRBJ2-1	TRBV5-5	-	once	TGTGCCAGCAACCCCCTTAGCGATCAGAGAACATTCTTC	CASNPLSDQRTFF
TRBJ1-1	TRBV13	-	-	TGTGCCAGCAGCTTATCATACAGAGAAGCTTTCTTT	CASSLSYREAFF
TRBJ1-2	TRBV10-3	-	once	TGTGCCATCAGTGAGCCGGGCCCTAGGGGCTACACCTTC	CAISEPGPRGYTF
TRBJ2-1	TRBV28	TRBD2	-	TGTGCCAGCACAATCTCGGGGACTAGCGGGCTCAATGAGCAGTTCTTC	CASTISGTSGLNEQFF
TRBJ2-1	TRBV9	TRBD1	-	TGTGCCAGCAGCGCCCCTCGGGACAGTTCCTACAATGAGCAGTTCTTC	CASSAPRDSSYNEQFF
TRBJ1-5	TRBV6-1	-	once	TGTGCCAGCAGTGAGAGGCCCCAGCATTTT	CASSERPQHF
TRBJ2-3	TRBV18	TRBD2	-	TGTGCCAGCTCACCACCGACGGGGGGGGCCCACATAAATACGCAGTATTTT	CASSPPTGGAHINTQYF
TRBJ2-1	TRBV6-5	-	-	TGTGCCAGCAGTTACTTGGGAGGGGGAGATGAGCAGTTCTTC	CASSYLGGGDEQFF
TRBJ1-1	TRBV15	-	-	TGTGCCACCAGCCGCAGGGAGTTCCCTGAAGCTTTCTTT	CATSRREFPEAFF
TRBJ1-1	TRBV7-9	TRBD1	-	TGTGCCAGCAGCTCCCCCTCCGGGACAGAGAACACTGAAGCTTTCTTT	CASSSPSGTENTEAFF
TRBJ1-1	TRBV11-2	-	-	TGTGCCAGCAGCTTAGGCGACAGATCCACTGAAGCTTTCTTT	CASSLGDRSTEAFF
TRBJ1-6	TRBV7-3	-	-	TGTGCCAGCAGCCAGGGTTCGGAATCTTCACCCCTCCACTTT	CASSQGSESSPLHF
TRBJ2-1	TRBV5-1	TRBD1	-	TGCGCCAGCAGCTTCCGGGACAGGAGCGATGAGCAGTTCTTC	CASSFRDRSDEQFF
TRBJ2-7	TRBV7-2	TRBD1	-	TGTGCCAGCAGCTCCCGGGACAGGTACTACGAGCAGTACTTC	CASSSRDRYYEQYF
TRBJ1-2	TRBV5-1	TRBD1	-	TGCGCCAGCAGCTCCACAGGGGATCAGGGCTACACCTTC	CASSSTGDQGYTF
TRBJ2-1	TRBV7-2	TRBD2	-	TGTGCCAGCAGCCCCAGATGGACTAGCGGAGAGAATGAGCAGTTCTTC	CASSPRWTSGENEQFF
TRBJ1-2	TRBV6-5	-	few	TGTGCCAGCAGTTACTCGGATAGGGTCGGCTACACCTTC	CASSYSDRVGYTF
TRBJ2-7	TRBV6-6	-	-	TGTGCCAGCAGTCAATATAAGGACAGCCAAATTCCCTACGAGCAGTACTTC	CASSQYKDSQIPYEQYF
TRBJ2-3	TRBV19	TRBD2	-	TGTGCCAGTAGTACGCGGGGGAACACAGATACGCAGTATTTT	CASSTRGNTDTQYF
TRBJ2-7	TRBV7-9	TRBD1	-	TGTGCCAGCAGCTTAGCGGGGACAGGGACCGAGCAGTACTTC	CASSLAGTGTEQYF